One sample yielded the 31 T cell receptor beta chains listed below, sequenced in a study of blood T cell repertoires in COVID-19. Profiled with immunoSEQ multiplex PCR; TCRdb holds only in-frame clones, not every one. This sample has approximately 270,000 clones; about 91% occur once, and the top ten carry 0.95% to 1.5%. The sample taken for sequencing was PBMCs or T cells enriched from blood (not recorded which). The receptor set was obtained from a human donor in a cohort exposed to, infected with or recovered from COVID-19 (not recorded which). The donor label of this sample is uncertain.

J is TRBJ2-2 and V is TRBV5-6, with a weak D call TRBD2 (6 bases). The V end was cut by 0 bases, the J end by 1 base, with 7 bases between. The V gene's germline CDR1 is SGHDT and CDR2 YYEEEE. The CDR3 has 15 amino acids. CDR3 loop: CASSLGLENTGELFF. CDR3 nucleotide sequence: TGTGCCAGCAGCTTGGGACTAGAGAACACCGGGGAGCTGTTTTTT. The variable domain in full, with the rest retrieved from reference TRBV5-6 and TRBJ2-2, is DAGVTQSPTHLIKTRGQQVTLRCSPKSGHDTVSWYQQALGQGPQFIFQYYEEEERQRGNFPDRFSGHQFPNYSSELNVNALLLGDSALYLCASSLGLENTGELFFGEGSRLTVL.

This clone appeared once. The V gene is TRBV5-6, the J gene TRBJ2-1; 7 nucleotides match TRBD2. Germline CDR1 SGHDT, CDR2 YYEEEE. Germline trimming cut 2 bases from V and 9 bases from J; bases unmatched to any gene: 5. The CDR3 spans 13 residues. This CDR3 is CASSFGTTFEQFF. The CDR3 DNA follows: TGTGCCAGCAGCTTCGGGACTACTTTTGAGCAGTTCTTC.

The chain is built from TRBV27 and TRBJ2-3, with 9 bases matching TRBD1. The CDR3 runs to 14 residues. V lost 4 bases and J lost 4; bases outside the gene matches: 3. Germline CDR1 is MNHEY and CDR2 is SMNVEV (reference sequence). This CDR3 is CASSWTGVSDTQYF. The CDR3 bases are TGTGCCAGCAGTTGGACAGGGGTATCAGATACGCAGTATTTT.

This sequence joins TRBV28 and TRBJ1-4; D remains ambiguous. Germline lookup yields CDR1 MDHEN and CDR2 SYDVKM. V lost 6 bases to trimming and J lost 4 bases, with 6 bases between them. The CDR3 is 12 residues long. CDR3 nucleotides: TGTGCCAGCAGACACCGTAATGAAAAACTGTTTTTT. Amino acid sequence: CASRHRNEKLFF.

This clone was found once. The V call is TRBV28, the J call TRBJ1-1; 10 bases align to TRBD1. J gave up 10 bases and V 10 bases, and 15 bases lay outside the gene matches. CDR3 length: 14 residues. Germline CDR1 reads MDHEN; CDR2 reads SYDVKM. The CDR3 loop reads CATDPWTGGDGAFF. In DNA, the CDR3 is TGTGCCACTGATCCCTGGACAGGGGGGGATGGAGCTTTCTTT.

The V call is TRBV7-2, the J call TRBJ1-4; D uncertain. V lost 1 base to trimming and J lost 9 bases, with 12 bases between them. Germline values: CDR1 SGHTA, CDR2 FQGNSA. The CDR3 covers 14 residues. The CDR3 reads CASSLGTANKKLFF. The CDR3 bases are TGTGCCAGCAGCTTAGGGACTGCCAATAAAAAACTGTTTTTT.

CDR3 protein: CASSEPGQGYQPQHF. CDR3 in DNA: TGTGCCAGCAGTGAACCCGGACAGGGGTATCAGCCCCAGCATTTT. The chain links TRBV6-1 to TRBJ1-5; 9 nucleotides agree with TRBD1. V was pared by 2 bases and J by 5 bases, with 4 bases of the junction left unmatched. The CDR3 contains 15 residues. Germline CDR1 and CDR2: MNHNS and SASEGT.

In this sample, this clone turned up once. V and J are TRBV2 and TRBJ1-2; D gene unclear. This CDR3 comprises 12 residues. Germline V gives CDR1 SNHLY, CDR2 FYNNEI. V was shortened by 3 bases and J by 1 base, with 3 bases between the two germline ends. DNA for the CDR3: TGTGCCAGCAGTGACGGTAACTATGGCTACACCTTC. Its protein product is CASSDGNYGYTF.

The chain couples TRBV19 to TRBJ1-5; D is unclear. This CDR3 is built from 15 residues. Germline CDR1 and CDR2: LNHDA and SQIVND (reference sequence). Trimming pared 5 bases from V and 2 bases from J, leaving 13 bases between. In DNA, the CDR3 is TGTGCCAGTAGTTATACCCTGAGTGGCAATCAGCCCCAGCATTTT. Its translation is CASSYTLSGNQPQHF.

The rearrangement uses TRBV19 and TRBJ1-2, with D maybe TRBD1 (5 bases). The germline V gene has CDR1 LNHDA and CDR2 SQIVND (reference sequence). V was pared by 1 base and J by 1 base, with 7 bases between. The CDR3 runs to 14 residues. DNA of the CDR3: TGTGCCAGTAGTATAGGACAGAATAACTATGGCTACACCTTC. Amino acid sequence: CASSIGQNNYGYTF.

The genes are TRBV9 and TRBJ1-1, with TRBD1 identical over 8 bases. The CDR3 has 15 residues. CDR1 is SGDLS and CDR2 is YYNGEE in the germline V gene. Trimming removed 3 bases from V and 1 base from J; junction bases left unmatched: 5. The CDR3 sequence: CASSAGQGSNTEAFF. Here the CDR3 DNA reads TGTGCCAGCAGCGCCGGACAGGGTTCGAACACTGAAGCTTTCTTT.

The chain couples TRBV3-1 (or the pseudogene TRBV3-2) to TRBJ2-5; weak D call: TRBD1 (5 bases). The germline gives CDR1 LGHDT, CDR2 YNNKEL (reference sequence). The V end was cut by 3 bases, the J end by 1 base, with 9 bases between. The CDR3 has 14 residues. DNA of the CDR3: TGTGCCAGCAGCCACGGACAAGTCCAAGAGACCCAGTACTTC. It encodes CASSHGQVQETQYF.

V usage is TRBV28 and J usage is TRBJ1-2, with 7 bases that match TRBD1. Looked up from germline, CDR1 is MDHEN and CDR2 is SYDVKM. This CDR3 has 18 residues. J was trimmed by 3 bases and V by 2 bases; bases with no gene match: 15. The CDR3 DNA is TGTGCCAGCAGTTTACCCCACAGGGGATTTGCTTTTGACTATGGCTACACCTTC. Translated: CASSLPHRGFAFDYGYTF.

The rearrangement joins TRBV27 to TRBJ1-2, with 8 bases identical to TRBD1. Germline CDR1 reads MNHEY; CDR2 reads SMNVEV (reference sequence). Trimming cost V 6 bases and J 0 bases; bases outside gene matches: 6. CDR3 length: 15 residues. The CDR3 region is CASSQTGVANYGYTF. CDR3 sequence (DNA): TGTGCCAGCAGCCAGACAGGGGTCGCTAACTATGGCTACACCTTC.

The chain employs TRBV7-9 and TRBJ1-1; maybe TRBD1 (5 bases). In germline, CDR1 is SEHNR, CDR2 FQNEAQ (reference sequence). This CDR3 is 14 amino acids long. V lost 6 bases and J lost 1, with 12 bases in between. The CDR3 nucleotides read TGTGCCAGCAGTCAAGTTCAGGGGAACACTGAAGCTTTCTTT. Translation gives CASSQVQGNTEAFF.

This chain uses TRBV12-3 or TRBV12-4 with TRBJ1-2; no firm D call. The V and J ends lost 6 bases and 4 bases respectively, with 9 bases between them. CDR3 length: 12 residues. In DNA form, the CDR3 reads TGTGCCAGCAGCGCAGGCACCTATGGCTACACCTTC. It translates to CASSAGTYGYTF.

The J gene is TRBJ1-2, the V gene TRBV2; 7 nucleotides agree with TRBD1. The CDR3 is made up of 13 amino acids. With 5 bases clipped from V and 4 bases from J, the junction kept 4 bases outside the gene matches. Germline V lookup: CDR1 SNHLY, CDR2 FYNNEI. The chain's CDR3 is CASSRDSSYGYTF. In nucleotides, the CDR3 is TGTGCCAGCAGTCGGGACAGTAGCTATGGCTACACCTTC.

In this sample, this clone turned up many times. The CDR3 ends on some other residue instead of the conserved phenylalanine or tryptophan, so this is likely a read error. It is unclear where the CDR3 begins or ends on the DNA, so no DNA is shown, and the CDR3 is as TCRdb lists it. This chain links TRBV9 with TRBJ2-3; the table calls TRBD1, which could not be checked here. The CDR3 sequence runs 14 residues, both termini included. Germline-derived CDR1 and CDR2 are SGDLS and YYNGEE. The CDR3 is CASSTGPQGARHHV.

The chain links TRBV4-1 to TRBJ2-1; D might be TRBD1 (5 bases). The CDR3 is made up of 16 amino acids. V was clipped by 0 bases and J by 2 bases, with 11 bases between them. Germline CDR1 is MGHRA and CDR2 is YSYEKL. The CDR3 sequence: CASSQEMWGPYNEQFF. The CDR3 coding sequence is TGCGCCAGCAGCCAAGAAATGTGGGGCCCCTACAATGAGCAGTTCTTC.

The chain has TRBV7-2 and TRBJ1-2, with D possibly matching TRBD1 (6 bases). V lost 5 bases and J 2 bases, leaving 12 bases between the germline ends. The CDR3 covers 14 residues. Germline lookup yields CDR1 SGHTA and CDR2 FQGNSA. CDR3 DNA sequence: TGTGCCAGCAGCCCCGGACAGAACAACTATGGCTACACCTTC. This translates into CASSPGQNNYGYTF.

V is TRBV9 and J is TRBJ1-1, with D possibly TRBD1 on 6 matching bases. The V end lost 3 bases, the J end lost 0 bases, and 12 bases lay between the germline ends. The CDR3 runs 15 residues. Germline V gene lookup returns CDR1 SGDLS and CDR2 YYNGEE. In nucleotides, the CDR3 is TGTGCCAGCAGCGCAGTACAGGGACTGAACACTGAAGCTTTCTTT. Its translation: CASSAVQGLNTEAFF.

The chain has TRBV7-8 and TRBJ1-4, with D hard to call. Germline V gene lookup returns CDR1 SGHVS and CDR2 FQNEAQ. The CDR3 is made up of 15 amino acids. V dropped 1 base and J dropped 0 bases, with 6 bases sitting between them. CDR3 bases: TGTGCCAGCAGCTTAGTAGCTGCAACTAATGAAAAACTGTTTTTT. Protein: CASSLVAATNEKLFF.

The chain is built from TRBV10-3 and TRBJ1-5; TRBD1 might be the D (5 bases). In germline, CDR1 is ENHRY, CDR2 SYGVKD. V dropped 10 bases and J dropped 4 bases, with 14 bases sitting between them. The CDR3 is made up of 13 amino acids. The chain's CDR3 is CATTPGENQPQHF. CDR3 in DNA: TGTGCCACCACCCCGGGGGAGAATCAGCCCCAGCATTTT.

This chain joins TRBV27 and TRBJ2-2; the D gene is possibly TRBD1 (5 bases). In germline, CDR1 is MNHEY, CDR2 SMNVEV (reference sequence). There are 15 residues in the CDR3. Trimming removed 5 bases at V and 0 bases at J, with 10 bases between. CDR3 sequence reads: CASSIVTANTGELFF. In nucleotides, the CDR3 is TGTGCCAGCAGTATTGTGACAGCGAACACCGGGGAGCTGTTTTTT.

The genes are TRBV7-2 and TRBJ2-7, with 9 bases aligning to TRBD2. CDR3 size: 17 residues. CDR1 and CDR2 from the germline V gene are SGHTA and FQGNSA. The J segment lost 0 bases and the V segment lost 6 bases, leaving 12 bases of the junction unmatched. CDR3 sequence (DNA): TGTGCCAGCAGTGGGGGGCTAGCGGGACTGAGCTCCTACGAGCAGTACTTC. It specifies CASSGGLAGLSSYEQYF.

The chain employs TRBV29-1 and TRBJ2-7, with TRBD2 as a possible D gene (5 bases). This CDR3 is 11 amino acids long. Trimming shortened V by 8 bases and J by 6 bases, and 14 bases separated the two germline ends. CDR1 SQVTM and CDR2 ANQGSEA come from the germline V gene. The CDR3 here is CSTETRGEQYF. Written as DNA, the CDR3 is TGCAGCACCGAGACTCGGGGCGAGCAGTACTTC.

The genes are TRBV7-9 and TRBJ2-2; 7 bases agree with TRBD1. CDR1 and CDR2 from the germline V gene are SEHNR and FQNEAQ (reference sequence). The CDR3 runs to 16 residues. Germline trimming cut 4 bases from V and 4 bases from J; bases unmatched to any gene: 9. The CDR3 DNA follows: TGTGCCAGCAGCTCGCAGTCCCGGGACAGCACCGGGGAGCTGTTTTTT. Its protein is CASSSQSRDSTGELFF. Filled out from reference TRBV7-9 and TRBJ2-2, the complete variable domain reads DTGVSQNPRHKITKRGQNVTFRCDPISEHNRLYWYRQTLGQGPEFLTYFQNEAQLEKSRLLSDRFSAERPKGSFSTLEIQRTEQGDSAMYLCASSSQSRDSTGELFFGEGSRLTVL.

The chain has TRBV15 and TRBJ1-4; the match to TRBD1 covers 7 bases. This CDR3 spans 16 amino acids. Germline values: CDR1 LNHNV, CDR2 YYDKDF (reference sequence). The ends lost 0 bases at V and 7 bases at J; junction bases unmatched: 8. The CDR3, as DNA: TGTGCCACCAGCAGAGATCTTCCAGGGGGGTCTGAAAAACTGTTTTTT. Amino acid sequence: CATSRDLPGGSEKLFF.

This chain connects TRBV4-1 to TRBJ1-1; maybe TRBD1 (5 bases). This CDR3 contains 19 residues. Germline V gives CDR1 MGHRA, CDR2 YSYEKL. V was shortened by 5 bases and J by 2 bases, with 27 bases between the two germline ends. This chain's CDR3 is CASSGRWGRHTRLNTEAFF. The CDR3 bases are TGCGCCAGCAGCGGACGTTGGGGCCGTCATACTCGCCTCAACACTGAAGCTTTCTTT.

This chain links TRBV12-2 with TRBJ1-5; the table's D call, TRBD1, has no DNA check behind it. TRBV12-2 corresponds to a pseudogene. This CDR3 is 16 amino acids long. The CDR3, as DNA: TGTGCAAGTCGCCCACCCGGGACAGGGGGCAATCAGCCCCAGCATTTT. Protein product: CASRPPGTGGNQPQHF.

V gene TRBV4-1 combines with J gene TRBJ1-2, with D maybe TRBD1 (6 bases). CDR3 length equals 16 residues. Trimming pared 1 base from V and 6 bases from J, leaving 18 bases between. CDR1 and CDR2 from the germline V gene are MGHRA and YSYEKL. DNA of the CDR3: TGCGCCAGCAGCCAAGGCCCACACAGGGATTCTCATGGCTACACCTTC. This sequence encodes CASSQGPHRDSHGYTF.